Detailed here is one T cell receptor (beta chain). This specimen belongs to a study of technical replicates of blood from a handful of donors. The CDR3 extends over 17 amino acids. With 4 bases clipped from V and 3 bases from J, the junction kept 9 bases outside the gene matches. CDR1 is SGHRS and CDR2 is YFSETQ in the germline V gene. The table came from immunoSEQ multiplex PCR; TCRdb's copy has only in-frame clones and leaves some out. This sample has 75,000 to 100,000 clones, with roughly 94% found just once. The gene calls are TRBV5-1 and TRBJ2-4; the match to TRBD1 covers 11 bases. The specimen sequenced was T cells isolated from PBMCs. This clonotype was sampled from a human donor in good health. CDR3 residues: CASSRAGTGGFKNIQYF. CDR3 DNA sequence: TGCGCCAGCAGCCGCGCCGGGACAGGGGGTTTCAAAAACATTCAGTACTTC.